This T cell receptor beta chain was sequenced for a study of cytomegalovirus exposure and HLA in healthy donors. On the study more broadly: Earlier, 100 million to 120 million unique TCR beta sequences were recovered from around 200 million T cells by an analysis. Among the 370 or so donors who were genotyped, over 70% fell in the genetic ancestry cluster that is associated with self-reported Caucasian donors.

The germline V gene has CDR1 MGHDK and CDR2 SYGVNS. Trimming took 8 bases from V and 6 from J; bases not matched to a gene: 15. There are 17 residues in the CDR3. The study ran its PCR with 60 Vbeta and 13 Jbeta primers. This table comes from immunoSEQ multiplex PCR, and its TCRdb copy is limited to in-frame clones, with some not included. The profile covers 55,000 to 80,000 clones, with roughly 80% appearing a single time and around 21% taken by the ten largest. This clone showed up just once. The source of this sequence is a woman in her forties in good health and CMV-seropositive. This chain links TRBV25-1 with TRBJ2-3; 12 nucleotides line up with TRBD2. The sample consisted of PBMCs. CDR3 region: CASRLGGLAGGRDTQYF. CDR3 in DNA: TGTGCCAGCCGTCTAGGAGGGCTAGCGGGGGGGCGGGATACGCAGTATTTT.